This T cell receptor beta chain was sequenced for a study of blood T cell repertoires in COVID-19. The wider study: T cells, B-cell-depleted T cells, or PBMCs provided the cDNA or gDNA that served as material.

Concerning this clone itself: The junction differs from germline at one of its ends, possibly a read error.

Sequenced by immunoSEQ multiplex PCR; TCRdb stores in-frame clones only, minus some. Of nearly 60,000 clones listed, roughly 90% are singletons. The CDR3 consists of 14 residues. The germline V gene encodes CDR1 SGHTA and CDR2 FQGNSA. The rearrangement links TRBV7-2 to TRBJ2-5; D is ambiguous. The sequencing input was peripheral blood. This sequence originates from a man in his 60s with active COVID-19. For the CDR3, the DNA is TGTGCCACCAGCCCGAGTCCGGGCCAAGAGACCCAGTACTTC. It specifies CATSPSPGQETQYF. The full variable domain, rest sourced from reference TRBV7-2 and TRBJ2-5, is GAGVSQSPSNKVTEKGKDVELRCDPISGHTALYWYRQSLGQGLEFLIYFQGNSAPDKSGLPSDRFSAERTGGSVSTLTIQRTQQEDSAVYLCATSPSPGQETQYFGPGTRLLVL.